A single sample is the source of the 18 T cell receptor beta chains below, sequenced in a study of tumor-infiltrating lymphocytes in primary liver carcinoma. Blood RNA originated from unsorted whole blood, with germline DNA additionally extracted. Making TCR beta cDNA involved around 500 ng total RNA and a constant-region primer. Libraries of TCR beta came from three nested multiplex PCR rounds with slightly modified ARM-PCR. Use of TRBV1-TRBV30 forward primers with a C-beta reverse primer characterized the first two PCR rounds, which lasted around 9 cycles each. MiXCR, run by TCRdb on the multiplex PCR reads, gives a single entry per CDR3 protein. The table shows fewer than 400,000 distinct CDR3 sequences, with approximately 58% occurring only once. The sequencing input was peripheral blood. The receptors derive from a woman aged 25 to 39 with primary liver carcinoma and hepatitis B virus infection.

This clonotype was counted once. A single base separates this from a much larger clone, so it may be a read error. V gene TRBV6-1 combines with J gene TRBJ1-4; 11 bases are a match to TRBD1. Germline lookup yields CDR1 MNHNS and CDR2 SASEGT. CDR3 length equals 15 residues. The DNA of the CDR3 is TGTGCCAGCTCAGGGACAGGGGGTGCTAATGATAAACTGTTTTTT. The encoded protein is CASSGTGGANDKLFF.

With regard to this clonotype: The conserved phenylalanine or tryptophan normally closing the CDR3 is absent here, so this likely arose from a read error. Because the CDR3's place on the DNA is in doubt, the DNA is left out and the CDR3 is given as listed by TCRdb. The chain links TRBV6-5 to TRBJ2-7; the table's D call of TRBD2 was not tested on the DNA. The CDR3 totals 13 residues, both ends included. From germline, CDR1 is MNHEY and CDR2 SVGAGI. CDR3 sequence reads: CASSFSQAGSPYC.

Remarks on this clonotype: Given the absence of the conserved phenylalanine or tryptophan at the CDR3 end, a read error is likely. The CDR3 nucleotides read TGTGCCAGCAGCTTGCCCCAGGCCACAGATACGCAGTATCTT. It translates to CASSLPQATDTQYL. The chain uses TRBV5-5 and TRBJ2-3; D is uncertain. The CDR3 contains 14 residues. V shed 1 base and J shed 2 bases, with 8 bases lying between them. Germline CDR1 reads SGHKS; CDR2 reads YYEKEE (reference sequence).

A note on this clonotype: A much larger clone is a single base away; this may be a read error. The chain employs TRBV6-5 and TRBJ1-6; 7 bases match TRBD1. CDR1 and CDR2 from the germline V gene are MNHEY and SVGAGI. The junction had 4 bases not matched to a gene; V was cut back by 5 bases and J by 6 bases. CDR3 length: 14 amino acids. The CDR3 DNA sequence: TGTGCCAGCAGTGCGACAGGGAGTAATTCACCCCTCCACTTT. Protein sequence: CASSATGSNSPLHF.

At least ten counts were recorded for this clonotype. The J gene is TRBJ1-2, the V gene TRBV29-1, with a possible D match to TRBD1 (6 bases). CDR1 and CDR2 from the germline V gene are SQVTM and ANQGSEA. Trimming stripped 6 bases from V and 7 bases from J, with 15 bases between. The CDR3 is 12 amino acids. The CDR3: CSVRRRDIGYTF. The CDR3 DNA sequence: TGCAGCGTGCGGCGTCGGGACATTGGCTACACCTTC.

In regard to this clonotype: Germline is not matched at one junction end, which may reflect a read error. The rearrangement joins TRBV6-2 or TRBV6-3 to TRBJ2-1; D is uncertain. CDR1 is MNHEY, CDR2 SVGEGT, per germline. This CDR3 region has 14 residues. CDR3 nucleotide sequence: TGTGCCAGCAGGCCGGACCCCTCCTTCAATGAGCTGTTCTTC. It codes for CASRPDPSFNELFF.

CDR3 DNA sequence: TGTGCCAGCAGCGTGAGCGGGAGAACCTACAATGAGCAGTTCTTC. Protein sequence: CASSVSGRTYNEQFF. The chain couples TRBV9 to TRBJ2-1, with TRBD2 matching over 8 bases. V trimming: 2 bases; J trimming: 2 bases; junction bases outside the gene matches: 3. CDR1 and CDR2 (germline): SGDLS, YYNGEE. The CDR3 has 15 amino acids. Looking up the rest from reference TRBV9 and TRBJ2-1 gives the full variable domain: DSGVTQTPKHLITATGQRVTLRCSPRSGDLSVYWYQQSLDQGLQFLIQYYNGEERAKGNILERFSAQQFPDLHSELNLSSLELGDSALYFCASSVSGRTYNEQFFGPGTRLTVL.

This clonotype was seen ten or more times. The gene calls are TRBV29-1 and TRBJ2-7; 10 nucleotides line up with TRBD2. The CDR3 is 15 residues long. Trimming took 2 bases from V and 3 from J; bases not matched to a gene: 7. CDR1 SQVTM and CDR2 ANQGSEA come from the germline V gene. This CDR3 is CSVESPLAGDYEQYF. In nucleotides, the CDR3 is TGCAGCGTTGAAAGTCCGCTAGCGGGAGACTACGAGCAGTACTTC.

V usage is TRBV5-6 and J usage is TRBJ2-3; TRBD1 aligns across 7 bases. Germline CDR1 is SGHDT and CDR2 is YYEEEE. The CDR3 is 17 amino acids. J gave up 1 base and V 4 bases, and 12 bases lay outside the gene matches. The CDR3 protein is CASSITPTGQGTDTQYF. In DNA, the CDR3 is TGTGCCAGCAGCATAACGCCGACAGGGCAGGGCACAGATACGCAGTATTTT.

A note on this clonotype: One end of the junction is discordant with germline, which a read error may explain. This chain connects TRBV11-2 to TRBJ2-2; TRBD1 or TRBD2 may be the D gene (5 bases each). This CDR3 is 15 amino acids long. The germline gives CDR1 SGHAT, CDR2 FQNNGV. In DNA, the CDR3 is TGTGCCAGCAGCGTTGCAGCTTTGAACGCCGGGGACCTGTTTTTT. This encodes CASSVAALNAGDLFF.

J is TRBJ2-7 and V is TRBV29-1; D might be TRBD2 (6 bases). The germline gives CDR1 SQVTM, CDR2 ANQGSEA. The CDR3 has 16 residues. For the CDR3, the DNA is TGCAGTGCTCACAATCCTAGCGCGATAAGCTCCTACGAGCAGTACTTC. Amino acids: CSAHNPSAISSYEQYF.

V and J are TRBV7-8 and TRBJ2-3, with 12 bases lining up with TRBD1. The CDR3 length is 14 residues. V lost 10 bases and J lost 5; bases outside the gene matches: 7. CDR1 and CDR2 from the germline V gene are SGHVS and FQNEAQ. As DNA, the CDR3 is TGTGCCAACGTGGGACAGGGGGCAGTAGATACGCAGTATTTT. It yields the protein CANVGQGAVDTQYF.

Concerning this clonotype itself: A read error may be the cause here, since a much bigger clone is one base away. The chain has TRBV6-2 or TRBV6-3 and TRBJ2-7; 10 bases agree with TRBD1. After removal of 7 bases from V and 9 bases from J, the junction contained 12 bases not matched to a gene. The CDR3 has 14 residues. Germline CDR1 MNHEY, CDR2 SVGEGT. The CDR3, as DNA: TGTGCCAGCAACCAAAAGGGACAGGGGAGCGGGCAGTACTTC. Protein: CASNQKGQGSGQYF.

The sample holds one count of this clonotype. Since no conserved phenylalanine or tryptophan closes the CDR3, a read error is the likely cause. This chain links TRBV11-2 with TRBJ2-2, with 10 nucleotides matching TRBD1. The CDR3 runs 16 residues. The germline V gene encodes CDR1 SGHAT and CDR2 FQNNGV. For the CDR3, the DNA is TGTGCCAGCAGCCCAAGACAGGGGGCGAACACCGGGGTGCTGTTTCTT. Residues: CASSPRQGANTGVLFL.

Turning to this clonotype: Being one base from a much bigger clone, this may be a read error. This chain joins TRBV12-3 or TRBV12-4 and TRBJ1-4; D uncertain. The length of the CDR3 is 13 residues. V gave up 3 bases and J gave up 13 bases, with 15 bases separating them. The CDR3 region is CASSFGEGARLFF. The DNA for the CDR3 is TGTGCCAGCAGTTTTGGGGAGGGAGCAAGACTGTTTTTT.

As for this clonotype: Because it lacks the conserved phenylalanine or tryptophan at the end, this CDR3 is likely a read error. The J gene is TRBJ1-1, the V gene TRBV11-1; D call uncertain. CDR1 SGHAT and CDR2 FQDESV come from the germline V gene (reference sequence). This CDR3 has 16 amino acids. The CDR3 is CASSLGHRVLNTAAFI. DNA of the CDR3: TGTGCCAGCAGCTTAGGCCACCGGGTATTGAACACTGCAGCTTTCATT.

This clonotype was found a few times. The V call is TRBV4-2, the J call TRBJ2-7; D is undetermined. V was cut by 0 bases and J by 4 bases, with 10 bases left in between. The CDR3 runs to 14 residues. Germline lookup yields CDR1 LGHNA and CDR2 YNFKEQ. The CDR3 is CASSQDVSGYEQYF. CDR3 nucleotides: TGTGCCAGCAGCCAAGATGTGAGTGGGTACGAGCAGTACTTC.

The chain uses TRBV7-9 and TRBJ1-3, with D unclear. The V gene lost 1 base and the J gene lost 0 bases, with 10 bases spanning the gap. This CDR3 comprises 16 residues. Germline CDR1 is SEHNR and CDR2 is FQNEAQ (reference sequence). CDR3 in DNA: TGTGCCAGCAGCTTAGTTCTGGCTGGCTCTGGAAACACCATATATTTT. Amino acid sequence: CASSLVLAGSGNTIYF.